The rows below give T cell receptor beta chains drawn from one sample of a study of T cell responses to AZD1222 COVID-19 vaccine. Generated by immunoSEQ multiplex PCR, the TCRdb table keeps only in-frame clones and is missing some. This table holds more than 110,000 clones, roughly 90% found once. The specimen was peripheral blood, collected on day 0 of AZD1222 vaccination. The receptors shown here come from an adult in good health. Each CDR3 is given with its conserved first and last residue. The order of the fields is clone size, D gene, J gene, CDR3 length, V gene, CDR3 protein, CDR3 DNA. A D gene is named only where the DNA matches it firmly. Only part of the rows carry a size: once, few, many, or a class if the clone is expanded.

clone_size: -
d_call: TRBD1
j_call: TRBJ1-1
cdr3_length: 14
v_call: TRBV4-1
cdr3_aa: CASSQESQGVEAFF
cdr3_nt: TGCGCCAGCAGCCAAGAGAGCCAGGGGGTTGAAGCTTTCTTT

clone_size: -
d_call: -
j_call: TRBJ2-7
cdr3_length: 13
v_call: TRBV27
cdr3_aa: CASSLRGPYEQYF
cdr3_nt: TGTGCCAGCAGCTTAAGGGGACCCTACGAGCAGTACTTC

clone_size: -
d_call: -
j_call: TRBJ1-1
cdr3_length: 14
v_call: TRBV5-4
cdr3_aa: CASSPEGREMRAFF
cdr3_nt: TGTGCCAGCAGCCCCGAGGGGAGAGAAATGAGGGCTTTCTTT

clone_size: -
d_call: TRBD1
j_call: TRBJ1-3
cdr3_length: 16
v_call: TRBV18
cdr3_aa: CASSPSGQGSGNTIYF
cdr3_nt: TGTGCCAGCTCACCATCGGGACAGGGGTCTGGAAACACCATATATTTT

clone_size: -
d_call: TRBD2
j_call: TRBJ2-1
cdr3_length: 15
v_call: TRBV19
cdr3_aa: CASSTQSGGYGEQFF
cdr3_nt: TGTGCCAGTAGTACCCAGTCGGGAGGATACGGTGAGCAGTTCTTC

clone_size: -
d_call: -
j_call: TRBJ2-5
cdr3_length: 16
v_call: TRBV18
cdr3_aa: CASSQGVADLHETQYF
cdr3_nt: TGTGCCAGCTCACAGGGGGTGGCGGACCTCCACGAGACCCAGTACTTC

clone_size: -
d_call: -
j_call: TRBJ1-3
cdr3_length: 15
v_call: TRBV19
cdr3_aa: CASTPAGNSGNTIYF
cdr3_nt: TGTGCCAGCACCCCCGCGGGGAACTCTGGAAACACCATATATTTT

clone_size: -
d_call: TRBD1
j_call: TRBJ1-3
cdr3_length: 16
v_call: TRBV6-2/TRBV6-3
cdr3_aa: CASSYSLDRGGNTIYF
cdr3_nt: TGTGCCAGCAGTTACTCGCTGGACAGGGGAGGAAACACCATATATTTT

clone_size: -
d_call: TRBD2
j_call: TRBJ2-3
cdr3_length: 15
v_call: TRBV11-3
cdr3_aa: CASSLRGRSTDTQYF
cdr3_nt: TGTGCCAGCAGCTTACGCGGGAGGAGCACAGATACGCAGTATTTT

clone_size: -
d_call: -
j_call: TRBJ2-1
cdr3_length: 16
v_call: TRBV2
cdr3_aa: CASTLQTGSLYNEQFF
cdr3_nt: TGTGCCAGCACCCTACAGACGGGTTCCCTCTACAATGAGCAGTTCTTC

clone_size: once
d_call: -
j_call: TRBJ1-6
cdr3_length: 14
v_call: TRBV27
cdr3_aa: CASSLTPGLSPLHF
cdr3_nt: TGTGCCAGCAGTTTAACCCCGGGGCTTTCACCCCTCCACTTT

clone_size: -
d_call: -
j_call: TRBJ2-7
cdr3_length: 15
v_call: TRBV6-5
cdr3_aa: CASQGGWDRTYEQYF
cdr3_nt: TGTGCCAGCCAAGGGGGGTGGGACAGAACCTACGAGCAGTACTTC

clone_size: -
d_call: -
j_call: TRBJ1-5
cdr3_length: 12
v_call: TRBV6-6
cdr3_aa: CASSTGNQPQHF
cdr3_nt: TGTGCCAGCAGTACCGGAAATCAGCCCCAGCATTTT

clone_size: -
d_call: TRBD2
j_call: TRBJ2-3
cdr3_length: 16
v_call: TRBV29-1
cdr3_aa: CSIEGVAGASTDTQYF
cdr3_nt: TGCAGCATTGAGGGGGTAGCGGGAGCTAGCACAGATACGCAGTATTTT

clone_size: -
d_call: -
j_call: TRBJ1-3
cdr3_length: 15
v_call: TRBV4-1
cdr3_aa: CASSQGQASGNTIYF
cdr3_nt: TGCGCCAGCAGCCAAGGACAGGCCTCTGGAAACACCATATATTTT

clone_size: -
d_call: -
j_call: TRBJ1-2
cdr3_length: 15
v_call: TRBV9
cdr3_aa: CASSVDEVPGRGYTF
cdr3_nt: TGTGCCAGCAGCGTAGATGAGGTGCCGGGAAGAGGCTACACCTTC